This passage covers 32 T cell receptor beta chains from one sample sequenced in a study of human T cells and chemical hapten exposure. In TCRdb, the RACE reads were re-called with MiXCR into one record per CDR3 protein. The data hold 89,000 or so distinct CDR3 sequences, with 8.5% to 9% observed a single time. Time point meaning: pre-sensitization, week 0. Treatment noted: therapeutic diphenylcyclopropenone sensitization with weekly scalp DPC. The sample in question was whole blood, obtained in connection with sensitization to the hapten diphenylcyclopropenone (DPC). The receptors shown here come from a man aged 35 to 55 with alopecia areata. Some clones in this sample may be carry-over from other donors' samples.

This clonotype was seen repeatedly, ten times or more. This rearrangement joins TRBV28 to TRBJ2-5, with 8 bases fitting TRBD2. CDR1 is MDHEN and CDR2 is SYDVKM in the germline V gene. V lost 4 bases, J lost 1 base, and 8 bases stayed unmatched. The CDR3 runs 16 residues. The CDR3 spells CASSSLLAEIQETQYF. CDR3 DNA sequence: TGTGCCAGCAGTTCTTTACTAGCGGAGATCCAAGAGACCCAGTACTTC.

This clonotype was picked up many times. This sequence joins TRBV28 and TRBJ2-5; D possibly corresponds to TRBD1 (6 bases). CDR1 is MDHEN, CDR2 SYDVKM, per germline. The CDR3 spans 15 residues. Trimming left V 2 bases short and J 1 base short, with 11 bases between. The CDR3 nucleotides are TGTGCCAGCAGTTTAGGGGGCATCGGCCAAGAGACCCAGTACTTC. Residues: CASSLGGIGQETQYF.

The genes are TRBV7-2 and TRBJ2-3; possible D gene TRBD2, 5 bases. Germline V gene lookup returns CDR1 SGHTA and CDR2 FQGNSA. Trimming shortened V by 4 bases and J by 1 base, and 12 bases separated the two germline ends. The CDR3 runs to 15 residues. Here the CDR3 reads CASSSEGVGTDTQYF. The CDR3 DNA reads TGTGCCAGCAGCTCCGAGGGAGTTGGCACAGATACGCAGTATTTT.

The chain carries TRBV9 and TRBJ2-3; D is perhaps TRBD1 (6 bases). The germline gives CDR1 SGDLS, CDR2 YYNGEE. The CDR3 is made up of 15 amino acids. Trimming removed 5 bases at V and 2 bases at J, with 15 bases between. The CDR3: CASRTRDTYTDTQYF. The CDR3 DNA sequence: TGTGCCAGCAGGACCCGGGACACCTACACAGATACGCAGTATTTT.

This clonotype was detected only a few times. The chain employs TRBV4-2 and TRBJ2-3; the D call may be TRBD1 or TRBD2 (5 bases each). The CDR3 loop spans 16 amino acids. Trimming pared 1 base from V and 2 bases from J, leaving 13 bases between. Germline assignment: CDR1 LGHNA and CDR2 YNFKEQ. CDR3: CASSQVSLGTTDTQYF. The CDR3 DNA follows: TGTGCCAGCAGCCAAGTCTCGCTAGGGACCACAGATACGCAGTATTTT.

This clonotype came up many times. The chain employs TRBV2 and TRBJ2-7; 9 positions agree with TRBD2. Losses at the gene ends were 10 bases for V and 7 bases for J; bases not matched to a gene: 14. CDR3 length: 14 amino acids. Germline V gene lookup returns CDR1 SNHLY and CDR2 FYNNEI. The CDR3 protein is CATSLEREVGEQYF. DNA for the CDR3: TGTGCCACCTCGCTTGAGCGGGAGGTCGGGGAGCAGTACTTC.

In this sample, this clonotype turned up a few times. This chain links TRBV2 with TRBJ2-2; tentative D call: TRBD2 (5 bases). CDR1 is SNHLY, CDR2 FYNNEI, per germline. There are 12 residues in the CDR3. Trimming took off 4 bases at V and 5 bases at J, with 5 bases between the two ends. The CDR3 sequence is CASSGETGELFF. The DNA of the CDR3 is TGTGCCAGCAGTGGGGAGACCGGGGAGCTGTTTTTT. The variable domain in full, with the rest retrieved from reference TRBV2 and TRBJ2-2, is EPEVTQTPSHQVTQMGQEVILRCVPISNHLYFYWYRQILGQKVEFLVSFYNNEISEKSEIFDDQFSVERPDGSNFTLKIRSTKLEDSAMYFCASSGETGELFFGEGSRLTVL.

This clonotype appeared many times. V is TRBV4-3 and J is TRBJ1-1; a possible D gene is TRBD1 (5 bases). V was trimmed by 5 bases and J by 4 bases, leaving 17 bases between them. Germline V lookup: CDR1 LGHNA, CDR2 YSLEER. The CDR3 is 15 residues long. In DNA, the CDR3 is TGCGCCAGCAGCTTCCGAGGGGCAGGGAGCACTGAAGCTTTCTTT. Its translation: CASSFRGAGSTEAFF.

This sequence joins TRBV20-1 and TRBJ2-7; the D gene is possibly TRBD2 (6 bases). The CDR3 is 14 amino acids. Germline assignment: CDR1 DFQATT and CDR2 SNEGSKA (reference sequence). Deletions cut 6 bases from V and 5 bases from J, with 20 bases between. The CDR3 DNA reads TGCAGTGCCCAGGAGGACTACCGGGAAGACGAGCAGTACTTC. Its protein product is CSAQEDYREDEQYF.

The CDR3 bases are TGTGCCAGCAGTTTTTTGGATTCACCCCTCCACTTT. This gives the protein CASSFLDSPLHF. The chain has TRBV27 and TRBJ1-6, with unresolved D. The V and J ends lost 3 bases and 8 bases respectively, with 5 bases between them. This CDR3 is built from 12 residues. CDR1 is MNHEY, CDR2 SMNVEV, per germline (reference sequence).

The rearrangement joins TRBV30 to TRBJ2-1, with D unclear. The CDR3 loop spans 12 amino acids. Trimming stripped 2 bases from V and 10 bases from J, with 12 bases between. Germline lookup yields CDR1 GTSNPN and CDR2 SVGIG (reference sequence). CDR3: CAWSRRIEEQFF. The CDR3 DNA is TGTGCCTGGAGTAGGCGGATAGAAGAGCAGTTCTTC.

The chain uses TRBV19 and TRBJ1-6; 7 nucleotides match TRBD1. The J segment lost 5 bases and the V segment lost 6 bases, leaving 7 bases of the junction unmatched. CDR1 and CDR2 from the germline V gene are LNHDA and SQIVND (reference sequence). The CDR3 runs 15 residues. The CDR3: CASRPDRVDNSPLHF. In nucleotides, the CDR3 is TGTGCCAGTAGACCCGACAGGGTGGATAATTCACCCCTCCACTTT.

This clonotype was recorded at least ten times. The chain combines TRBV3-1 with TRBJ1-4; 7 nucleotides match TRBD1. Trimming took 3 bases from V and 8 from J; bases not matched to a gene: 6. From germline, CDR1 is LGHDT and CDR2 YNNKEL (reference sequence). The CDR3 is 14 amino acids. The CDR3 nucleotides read TGTGCCAGCAGCCAGCAGGGGGTAGGGGAAAAACTGTTTTTT. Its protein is CASSQQGVGEKLFF. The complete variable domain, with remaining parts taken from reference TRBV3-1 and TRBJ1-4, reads DTAVSQTPKYLVTQMGNDKSIKCEQNLGHDTMYWYKQDSKKFLKIMFSYNNKELIINETVPNRFSPKSPDKAHLNLHINSLELGDSAVYFCASSQQGVGEKLFFGSGTQLSVL.

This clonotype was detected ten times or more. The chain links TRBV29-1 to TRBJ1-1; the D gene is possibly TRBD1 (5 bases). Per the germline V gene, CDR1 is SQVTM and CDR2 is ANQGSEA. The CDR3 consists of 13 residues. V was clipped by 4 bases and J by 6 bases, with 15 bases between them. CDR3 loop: CSVVWGRGSEAFF. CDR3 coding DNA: TGCAGCGTTGTATGGGGGAGAGGGTCTGAAGCTTTCTTT.

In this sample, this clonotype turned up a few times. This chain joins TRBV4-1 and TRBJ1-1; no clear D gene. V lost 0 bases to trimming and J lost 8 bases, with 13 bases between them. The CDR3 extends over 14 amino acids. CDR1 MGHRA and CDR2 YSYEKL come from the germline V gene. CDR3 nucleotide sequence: TGCGCCAGCAGCCAAGAGGGTCCGGGGAGGGAAGCTTTCTTT. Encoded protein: CASSQEGPGREAFF.

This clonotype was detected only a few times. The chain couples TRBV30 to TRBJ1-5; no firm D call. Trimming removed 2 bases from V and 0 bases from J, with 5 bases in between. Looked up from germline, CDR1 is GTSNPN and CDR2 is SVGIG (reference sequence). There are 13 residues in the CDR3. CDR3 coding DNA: TGTGCCTGGAGTTCAGGTAGCAATCAGCCCCAGCATTTT. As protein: CAWSSGSNQPQHF.

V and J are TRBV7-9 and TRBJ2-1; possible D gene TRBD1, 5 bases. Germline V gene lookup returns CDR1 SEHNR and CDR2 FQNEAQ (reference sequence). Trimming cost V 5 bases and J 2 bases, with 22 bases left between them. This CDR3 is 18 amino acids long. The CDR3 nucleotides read TGTGCCAGCAGCCCCCAGCAAAAACAGGCAATTACCTACAATGAGCAGTTCTTC. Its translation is CASSPQQKQAITYNEQFF.

The CDR3 DNA reads TGCAGTGCTAGGTCGGGGAACACTGAAGCTTTCTTT. The encoded protein is CSARSGNTEAFF. The J gene is TRBJ1-1, the V gene TRBV20-1; no definite D call. V was shortened by 3 bases and J by 1 base, with 6 bases between the two germline ends. In germline, CDR1 is DFQATT, CDR2 SNEGSKA (reference sequence). This CDR3 is built from 12 residues.

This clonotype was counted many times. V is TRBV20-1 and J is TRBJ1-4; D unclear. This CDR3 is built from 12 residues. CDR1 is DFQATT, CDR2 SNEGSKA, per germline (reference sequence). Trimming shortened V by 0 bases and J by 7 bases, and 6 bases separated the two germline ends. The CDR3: CSARDRGEKLFF. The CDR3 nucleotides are TGCAGTGCTAGAGATCGCGGTGAAAAACTGTTTTTT.

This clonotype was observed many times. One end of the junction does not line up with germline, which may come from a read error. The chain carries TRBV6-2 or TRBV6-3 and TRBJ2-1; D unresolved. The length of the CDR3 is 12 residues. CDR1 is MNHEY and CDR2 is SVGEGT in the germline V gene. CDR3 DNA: TGTGCCAGCAGTTCTAGGTACACTGAGCAGTTCTTC. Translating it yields CASSSRYTEQFF.

CDR3 sequence: CASSGTGSSYEQYF. The CDR3 DNA reads as TGTGCCAGCTCAGGGACAGGGAGTTCCTACGAGCAGTACTTC. The rearrangement uses TRBV18 and TRBJ2-7; 9 bases align to TRBD1. J lost 1 base, V lost 5 bases, and 3 bases had no gene match. The CDR3 runs 14 residues. Germline V gene lookup returns CDR1 KGHSH and CDR2 LQKENI.

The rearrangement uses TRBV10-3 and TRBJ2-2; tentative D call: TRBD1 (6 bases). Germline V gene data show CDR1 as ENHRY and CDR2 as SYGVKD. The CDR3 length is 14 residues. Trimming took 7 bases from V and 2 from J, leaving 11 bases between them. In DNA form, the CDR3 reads TGTGCCATCAACGGGGACACAAACACCGGGGAGCTGTTTTTT. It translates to CAINGDTNTGELFF.

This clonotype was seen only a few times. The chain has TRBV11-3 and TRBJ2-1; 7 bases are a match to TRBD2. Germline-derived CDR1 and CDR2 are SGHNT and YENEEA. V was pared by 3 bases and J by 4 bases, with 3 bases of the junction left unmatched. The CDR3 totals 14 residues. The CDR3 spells CASSLQAGYNEQFF. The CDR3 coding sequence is TGTGCCAGCAGCTTGCAAGCGGGATACAATGAGCAGTTCTTC.

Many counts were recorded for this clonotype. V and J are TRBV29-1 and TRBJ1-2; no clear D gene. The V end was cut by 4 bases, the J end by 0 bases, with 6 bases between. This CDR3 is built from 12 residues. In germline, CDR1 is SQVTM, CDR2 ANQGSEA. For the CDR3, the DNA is TGCAGCGTTGTTAGGTCTAACTATGGCTACACCTTC. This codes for CSVVRSNYGYTF.

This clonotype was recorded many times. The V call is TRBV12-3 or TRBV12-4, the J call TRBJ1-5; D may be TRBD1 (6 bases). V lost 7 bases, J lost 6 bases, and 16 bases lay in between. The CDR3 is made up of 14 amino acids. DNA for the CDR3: TGTGCCAGCACCTCACAGGGTTTTGGTCAGCCCCAGCATTTT. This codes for CASTSQGFGQPQHF.

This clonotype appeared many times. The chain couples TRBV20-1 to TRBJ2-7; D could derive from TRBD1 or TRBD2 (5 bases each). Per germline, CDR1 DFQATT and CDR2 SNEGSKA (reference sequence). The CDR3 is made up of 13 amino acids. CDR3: CIVGDPSSYEQYV. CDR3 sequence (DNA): TGCATAGTAGGGGACCCAAGCTCCTACGAGCAGTACGTC.

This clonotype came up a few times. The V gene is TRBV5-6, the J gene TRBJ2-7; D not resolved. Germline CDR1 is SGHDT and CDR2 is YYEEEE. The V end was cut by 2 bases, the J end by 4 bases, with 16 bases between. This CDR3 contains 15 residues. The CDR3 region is CASSLKERVGYEQYV. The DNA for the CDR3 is TGTGCCAGCAGCTTAAAGGAAAGGGTTGGGTACGAGCAGTACGTC.

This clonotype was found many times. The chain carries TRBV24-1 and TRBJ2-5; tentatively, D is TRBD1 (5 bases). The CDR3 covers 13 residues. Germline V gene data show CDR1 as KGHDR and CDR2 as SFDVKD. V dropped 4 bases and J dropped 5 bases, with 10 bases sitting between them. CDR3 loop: CATSEGSGETQYF. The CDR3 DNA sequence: TGTGCCACCAGTGAAGGGTCAGGGGAGACCCAGTACTTC.

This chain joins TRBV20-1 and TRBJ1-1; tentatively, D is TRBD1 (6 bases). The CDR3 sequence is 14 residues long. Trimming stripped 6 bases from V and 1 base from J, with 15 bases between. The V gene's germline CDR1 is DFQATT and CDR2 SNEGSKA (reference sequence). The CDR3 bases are TGCAGTGCCCGAAAGGGGGGGACGAACACTGAAGCTTTCTTT. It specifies CSARKGGTNTEAFF.

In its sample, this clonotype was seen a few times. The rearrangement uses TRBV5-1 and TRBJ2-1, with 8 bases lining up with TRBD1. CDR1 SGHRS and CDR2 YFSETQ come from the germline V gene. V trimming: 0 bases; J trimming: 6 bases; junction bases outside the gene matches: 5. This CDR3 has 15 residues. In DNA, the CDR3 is TGCGCCAGCAGCTTGGGGGGACAGGCCTTCAATGAGCAGTTCTTC. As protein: CASSLGGQAFNEQFF.

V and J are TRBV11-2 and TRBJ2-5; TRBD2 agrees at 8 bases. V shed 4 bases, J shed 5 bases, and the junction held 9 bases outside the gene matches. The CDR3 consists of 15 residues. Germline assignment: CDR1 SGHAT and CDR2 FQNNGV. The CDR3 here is CASSSSWTSQETQYF. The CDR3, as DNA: TGTGCCAGCAGCTCAAGCTGGACTAGCCAGGAGACCCAGTACTTC.

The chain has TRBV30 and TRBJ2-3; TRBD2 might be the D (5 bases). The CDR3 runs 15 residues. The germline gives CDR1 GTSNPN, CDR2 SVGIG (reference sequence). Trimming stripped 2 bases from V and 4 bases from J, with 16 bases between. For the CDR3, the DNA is TGTGCCTGGAGTTCGGGGTCTAGGACGTCAGATACGCAGTATTTT. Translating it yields CAWSSGSRTSDTQYF.